The source of this T cell receptor (beta chain) is a study of neurological immune-mediated disorders. It was by 5'RACE with 10-nucleotide random UMIs that the cDNA was made. One entry per CDR3 protein results from TCRdb running MiXCR on the 5' RACE reads. In the table there are roughly 50,000 distinct CDR3 sequences, approximately 10% of which are singletons. This clonotype was seen many times. Its matching antigen is unknown. From 2 million PBMCs stored at -80 C, the unsorted libraries were generated. The germline CDR1 and CDR2 sequences are DFQATT and SNEGSKA (reference sequence). The junction had 9 bases not matched to a gene; V was cut back by 6 bases and J by 3 bases. The CDR3 is 15 amino acids. Study-level points and caveats: HTLV-1-associated myelopathy had the most TCR clonal expansion, whereas multiple sclerosis had the least (lower than in healthy controls). Private repertoires in all groups were suggested, as expanded clones shared no CDR3 amino acid sequences across subjects.

Material for sequencing was PBMCs. This receptor was taken from a man between 65 and 79 years old with HTLV-1-associated myelopathy (HAM/TSP). The rearrangement joins TRBV20-1 to TRBJ2-3; 10 bases are shared with TRBD2. The CDR3 region is CSARPFSGRTDTQYF. As DNA, the CDR3 is TGCAGTGCCCGACCGTTTAGCGGGAGGACAGATACGCAGTATTTT.